This TCR beta chain was profiled in a study of blood T cells in healthy people across ages. CDR3 length equals 15 residues. Germline CDR1 MNHNS, CDR2 SASEGT. Study-wide findings and caveats: Expanded clonotype changes were possibly confounded by unknown donor CMV status.

A second PCR of about 7 to 12 cycles used a sample-barcoded 5' primer and a J-beta primer mix. One entry per CDR3 protein results from TCRdb running MiXCR on the 5' RACE reads. The sample gives approximately 600,000 distinct CDR3 sequences, under 65% of which show up once; 30% to 45% is in the top ten. Each sample yielded at least 6 micrograms of PBMC total RNA. Notes on this clonotype: Its antigen is currently unknown.

The chain recombines TRBV6-1 with TRBJ2-5; no definite D call. The closer fit of TRBJ2-1 to the DNA end suggests the J call may be wrong. The sample was blood. This clonotype was obtained from a man in his 60s in good health. The CDR3 loop is CASSPRRLGQETQFF. CDR3 DNA: TGTGCCAGCAGTCCCCGTAGGCTAGGCCAAGAGACCCAGTTCTTC.